The present T cell receptor beta chain was sequenced within a study of early T cells in non-severe SARS-CoV-2 infection. As for the study in general: Sequencing was performed on bulk RNA from unsorted whole blood, leaving chains unpaired.

This clonotype was counted only a few times. The antigen is not known. Study-wide results and caveats: VDJdb-based matching was biased toward anti-spike CD8 responses and missed private and CD4 specificities.

Germline CDR1 DFQATT, CDR2 SNEGSKA (reference sequence). V was cut by 6 bases and J by 3 bases, with 18 bases left in between. This CDR3 comprises 14 residues. Unique molecular identifiers (one per individual cDNA molecule) were attached. TCRdb re-called the 5' RACE reads with MiXCR, one entry per CDR3 protein. The top ten hold just under 4% of the sample, which has roughly 51,000 distinct CDR3 sequences, approximately 6.2% seen once. This chain joins TRBV20-1 and TRBJ2-7, with D possibly being TRBD1 (5 bases). The sequence derives from an adult who was a healthcare worker with PCR-confirmed SARS-CoV-2 infection or an uninfected control (not recorded which). Sample: whole blood. Here the CDR3 reads CSAPWSQGIYEQYF. CDR3 nucleotides: TGCAGTGCCCCCTGGTCCCAGGGAATCTACGAGCAGTACTTC.